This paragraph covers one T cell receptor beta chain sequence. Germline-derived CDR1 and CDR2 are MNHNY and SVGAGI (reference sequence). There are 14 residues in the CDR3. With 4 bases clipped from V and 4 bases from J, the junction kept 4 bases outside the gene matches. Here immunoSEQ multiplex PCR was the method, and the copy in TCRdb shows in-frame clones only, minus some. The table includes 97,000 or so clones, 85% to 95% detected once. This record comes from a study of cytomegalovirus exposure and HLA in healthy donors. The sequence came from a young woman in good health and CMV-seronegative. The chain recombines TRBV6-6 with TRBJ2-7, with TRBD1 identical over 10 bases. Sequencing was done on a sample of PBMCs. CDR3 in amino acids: CASSSPGQGYEQYF. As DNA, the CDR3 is TGTGCCAGCAGTTCCCCGGGACAGGGGTACGAGCAGTACTTC.